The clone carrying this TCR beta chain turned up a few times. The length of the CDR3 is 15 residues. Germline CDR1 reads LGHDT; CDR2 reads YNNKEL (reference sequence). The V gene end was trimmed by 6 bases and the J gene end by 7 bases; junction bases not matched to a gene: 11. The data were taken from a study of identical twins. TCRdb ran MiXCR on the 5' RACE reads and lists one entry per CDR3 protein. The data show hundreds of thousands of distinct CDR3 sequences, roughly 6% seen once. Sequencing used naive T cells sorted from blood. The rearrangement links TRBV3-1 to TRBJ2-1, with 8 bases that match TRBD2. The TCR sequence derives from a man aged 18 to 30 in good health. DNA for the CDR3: TGTGCCAGCAGACGAATCGGGGCGGGAGGAAATGAGCAGTTCTTC. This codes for CASRRIGAGGNEQFF.